This TCR beta chain was recovered during a study of T cell repertoires in cytomegalovirus infection. TCRdb reprocessed the reads with MiXCR, giving one entry per CDR3 protein. This sample has under 200,000 distinct CDR3 sequences, with approximately 21% found just once. The CDR3 has 18 amino acids. Germline V CDR1 and CDR2: MNHEY, SMNVEV (reference sequence). With V trimmed by 5 bases and J by 0 bases, 12 bases remained unmatched. Remarks on this clonotype: What it recognizes is unknown.

The clonotype originates from a human donor in good health (CMV status not recorded). Some clones in this sample may be carry-over from other donors' samples. The chain has TRBV27 and TRBJ2-4; TRBD1 aligns across 8 bases. Source: CD8+ T cells from cultured PBMCs, taken from culture after CMV antigen stimulation. CDR3: CASSPLTGEMVAKNIQYF. In DNA form, the CDR3 reads TGTGCCAGCAGTCCATTGACAGGGGAGATGGTAGCCAAAAACATTCAGTACTTC.